The present TCR beta chain was sequenced within a study of blood T cell repertoires in COVID-19. Study-level background: COVID-19 samples from acute and convalescent phases originated in the United States, Italy and Spain. Sources were T cells, B-cell-depleted T cells, or PBMCs; the material itself was cDNA or gDNA.

In the original analysis: How many nucleated cells were present was estimated from reference gene primer amplification. Clones were sequenced by immunoSEQ multiplex PCR, and TCRdb holds only the in-frame ones, with some missing. The DNA gave D and trimming, while V, J and clone size come from that table. The sample holds 90,000 to 100,000 clones, 87% seen once. Germline CDR1 and CDR2: SGHTA and FQGNSA. The CDR3 is 15 residues long. V was pared by 1 base and J by 1 base, with 10 bases between. The sequenced sample consisted of peripheral blood. The receptor was derived from a human donor in a cohort sampled during active COVID-19. This chain uses TRBV7-2 with TRBJ1-2; D is unresolved. CDR3 sequence reads: CASSLVFRNNYGYTF. In DNA, the CDR3 is TGTGCCAGCAGCTTAGTATTCAGAAATAACTATGGCTACACCTTC.